This entry is about one T cell receptor beta chain. The V gene's germline CDR1 is MDHEN and CDR2 SYDVKM. The J segment lost 6 bases and the V segment lost 2 bases, leaving 14 bases of the junction unmatched. The CDR3 length is 17 residues. These data originate in a study of blood T cell repertoires in COVID-19. About the study: There were acute and convalescent COVID-19 samples, and they came from the United States, Italy and Spain.

In the authors' methods: Estimates of nucleated cell counts were drawn from the amplification of reference gene primers. Profiling relied on immunoSEQ multiplex PCR, and the TCRdb table lists in-frame clones only, not all of them. V, J and clone size were drawn from that table, and D and trimming were deduced from the DNA. The sample shows fewer than 700,000 clones, approximately 88% of them seen only once. V usage is TRBV28 and J usage is TRBJ2-7; 9 positions match TRBD1. Sequencing was done on a sample of peripheral blood. This clonotype was sampled from a woman aged 45 to 65 with COVID-19, enrolled during active disease. CDR3 loop: CASSLSWRDRARGEQYF. Written as DNA, the CDR3 is TGTGCCAGCAGTTTAAGTTGGCGGGACAGGGCTAGAGGCGAGCAGTACTTC.